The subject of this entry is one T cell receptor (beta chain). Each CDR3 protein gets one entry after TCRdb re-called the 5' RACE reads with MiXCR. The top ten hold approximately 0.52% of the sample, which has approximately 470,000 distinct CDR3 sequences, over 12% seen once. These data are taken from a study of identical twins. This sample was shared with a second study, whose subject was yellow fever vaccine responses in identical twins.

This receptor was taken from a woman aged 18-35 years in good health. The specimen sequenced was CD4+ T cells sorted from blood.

In nucleotides, the CDR3 is TGTGCCTGGGATAGCGGGAGCTCCGAGCAGTACTTC. The encoded protein is CAWDSGSSEQYF. The J gene is TRBJ2-7, the V gene TRBV30, with 9 bases that match TRBD2. The CDR3 extends over 12 amino acids. Germline V gives CDR1 GTSNPN, CDR2 SVGIG (reference sequence). V was clipped by 5 bases and J by 6 bases; unmatched bases: 5.